These 4 T cell receptor beta chains were sequenced from one sample in a study of patients and donors after allogeneic stem cell transplantation. TCRdb ran MiXCR on the RT-PCR reads and lists one entry per CDR3 protein. The table records more than 850,000 distinct CDR3 sequences, more than 15% of them present only once. Material: blood, either unsorted or a sorted T cell fraction (not recorded which). Source of these receptors: a human donor who was either an allogeneic HSCT recipient or a stem cell or donor lymphocyte infusion donor (not recorded which). It is not recorded whose cells these are; they may come from a transplant donor.

This clonotype has just a few counts. The V call is TRBV27, the J call TRBJ2-7; D possibly matches TRBD1 or TRBD2 (6 bases each). There are 15 residues in the CDR3. With 7 bases removed from V and 3 bases from J, the gap between germline ends came to 19 bases. In germline, CDR1 is MNHEY, CDR2 SMNVEV (reference sequence). The CDR3 nucleotides read TGTGCCAGCAAAACAATGACGGCGGGACACTACGAGCAGTACTTC. This translates into CASKTMTAGHYEQYF.

Only a few counts were recorded for this clonotype. The chain uses TRBV30 and TRBJ1-1; tentative D call: TRBD1 (6 bases). Trimming stripped 4 bases from V and 4 bases from J, with 10 bases between. Germline lookup yields CDR1 GTSNPN and CDR2 SVGIG (reference sequence). This CDR3 contains 12 residues. The CDR3 here is CAWMIGGTEAFF. The CDR3 DNA reads TGTGCCTGGATGATAGGGGGCACTGAAGCTTTCTTT.

About this clonotype: A much larger clone lies a single base off, so this may be a read error. V gene TRBV12-3 or TRBV12-4 combines with J gene TRBJ2-5; 11 positions match TRBD1. This CDR3 region has 19 residues. V gave up 8 bases and J gave up 0 bases; unmatched junction bases: 17. CDR3 sequence: CASCRTGGLPLRYQETQYF. Here the CDR3 DNA reads TGTGCCAGCTGTCGGACAGGGGGCCTCCCCTTGCGATACCAAGAGACCCAGTACTTC.

This sequence joins TRBV7-3 and TRBJ2-3, with 11 nucleotides matching TRBD2. Germline V lookup: CDR1 SGHTA, CDR2 FQGTGA. This CDR3 spans 15 amino acids. Trimming at V came to 1 base and at J to 7 bases, leaving 4 bases not matched to a gene. Here the CDR3 DNA reads TGTGCCAGCAGCTTAAGTGTAGCGGGGGGGAATACGCAGTATTTT. Translated: CASSLSVAGGNTQYF.